The clone carrying this TCR beta chain was seen only once. The sample is drawn from a study of blood T cell repertoires in COVID-19. Trimming took 6 bases from V and 4 from J; bases not matched to a gene: 5. Germline V CDR1 and CDR2: MNHEY, SMNVEV (reference sequence). This CDR3 is built from 13 residues. Clones were read by immunoSEQ multiplex PCR, and TCRdb kept only the in-frame ones, dropping some. Of some 250,000 clones listed, approximately 84% were seen once; the top ten hold about 3%. V gene TRBV27 combines with J gene TRBJ1-2; 7 bases map to TRBD1. The receptor was derived from a woman in her thirties who had recovered from COVID-19. Sequencing was carried out using peripheral blood. The DNA of the CDR3 is TGTGCCAGCAGACCTGACAGGGCCTATGGCTACACCTTC. This gives the protein CASRPDRAYGYTF.